These 14 T cell receptor beta chains originate from one sample sequenced in a study of blood T cell repertoires in COVID-19. Measured with immunoSEQ multiplex PCR; TCRdb has only the in-frame clones, and not every one. The table has approximately 250,000 clones, 84% seen once. The sample comprised peripheral blood. Source of these receptors: a human donor in a cohort sampled during active COVID-19.

The V call is TRBV7-9, the J call TRBJ2-3; 9 bases fit TRBD1. Germline CDR1 and CDR2: SEHNR and FQNEAQ (reference sequence). With V trimmed by 3 bases and J by 4 bases, 8 bases remained unmatched. This CDR3 contains 16 residues. Here the CDR3 DNA reads TGTGCCAGCAGCTTTACGCCGGGACAGGGAGCAGATACGCAGTATTTT. Protein product: CASSFTPGQGADTQYF.

The chain uses TRBV14 and TRBJ1-6; D is unresolved. The CDR3 is made up of 15 amino acids. V was trimmed by 4 bases and J by 4 bases, leaving 11 bases between them. The germline gives CDR1 SGHDN, CDR2 FVKESK. The CDR3 spells CASSPSGGYNSPLHF. The CDR3 DNA follows: TGTGCCAGCAGCCCCTCTGGCGGGTATAATTCACCCCTCCACTTT.

The chain links TRBV7-3 to TRBJ2-4; 9 nucleotides align to TRBD1. This CDR3 has 15 amino acids. Germline V lookup: CDR1 SGHTA, CDR2 FQGTGA. Losses at the gene ends were 4 bases for V and 9 bases for J; bases not matched to a gene: 10. The DNA for the CDR3 is TGTGCCAGCAGCTCTATGGGGGGACAGGGTGCCATTCAGTACTTC. Translating gives CASSSMGGQGAIQYF.

The chain recombines TRBV19 with TRBJ1-5; TRBD1 matches 8 bases. This CDR3 has 15 residues. The J segment lost 7 bases and the V segment lost 3 bases, leaving 8 bases of the junction unmatched. CDR1 LNHDA and CDR2 SQIVND come from the germline V gene (reference sequence). DNA of the CDR3: TGTGCCAGTAGTATTGGGTTGGCAGGGGGCCAGCCCCAGCATTTT. Amino acids: CASSIGLAGGQPQHF.

The chain combines TRBV4-3 with TRBJ1-2, with 11 bases lining up with TRBD1. The CDR3 is 16 residues long. V gave up 0 bases and J gave up 4 bases; unmatched junction bases: 4. CDR1 and CDR2 from the germline V gene are LGHNA and YSLEER. CDR3: CASSQDPGTGGYGYTF. DNA of the CDR3: TGCGCCAGCAGCCAAGACCCCGGGACAGGGGGCTATGGCTACACCTTC.

V usage is TRBV11-2 and J usage is TRBJ1-6, with a tentative D call TRBD1 (6 bases). V dropped 2 bases and J dropped 4 bases, with 6 bases sitting between them. CDR1 SGHAT and CDR2 FQNNGV come from the germline V gene. CDR3 length: 14 residues. The CDR3 loop is CASSLQGYNSPLHF. Written as DNA, the CDR3 is TGTGCCAGCAGCTTACAGGGGTATAATTCACCCCTCCACTTT.

The chain combines TRBV15 with TRBJ1-5; TRBD1 aligns across 7 bases. Germline V gives CDR1 LNHNV, CDR2 YYDKDF (reference sequence). This CDR3 comprises 18 residues. The ends lost 0 bases at V and 2 bases at J; junction bases unmatched: 10. The CDR3: CATSRDIRQGVGNQPQHF. DNA of the CDR3: TGTGCCACCAGCAGAGATATCCGACAGGGAGTCGGCAATCAGCCCCAGCATTTT.

The V gene is TRBV6-2 or TRBV6-3, the J gene TRBJ2-7; a weak D match, TRBD2 (6 bases). The CDR3 is 12 amino acids. Deletions cut 6 bases from V and 6 bases from J, with 12 bases between. CDR1 and CDR2 (germline): MNHEY, SVGEGT. The CDR3 reads CASSSDYPEQYF. The CDR3 nucleotides read TGTGCCAGCAGCTCGGACTATCCCGAGCAGTACTTC.

In its sample, this clone was seen a few times. V gene TRBV10-3 combines with J gene TRBJ2-1, with 12 bases aligning to TRBD2. The germline V gene has CDR1 ENHRY and CDR2 SYGVKD. Trimming at V came to 10 bases and at J to 8 bases, leaving 6 bases not matched to a gene. There are 13 residues in the CDR3. This CDR3 reads CATRLAGADEQFF. The CDR3 DNA reads TGTGCCACCAGACTAGCGGGAGCCGATGAGCAGTTCTTC.

The V gene is TRBV3-1 (or the pseudogene TRBV3-2), the J gene TRBJ2-7; 10 positions agree with TRBD2. Germline lookup yields CDR1 LGHDT and CDR2 YNNKEL (reference sequence). The V and J ends lost 6 bases and 1 base, in that order; junction bases with no gene match: 9. The CDR3 runs 16 residues. This CDR3 is CASRVGASGSSYEQYF. CDR3 in DNA: TGTGCCAGCAGGGTAGGGGCTAGCGGGAGTTCCTACGAGCAGTACTTC.

The chain carries TRBV4-2 and TRBJ1-2; weak D call: TRBD1 (6 bases). The germline V gene has CDR1 LGHNA and CDR2 YNFKEQ. The CDR3 covers 16 residues. Trimming stripped 0 bases from V and 4 bases from J, with 15 bases between. The CDR3: CASSQEGTGFVYGYTF. CDR3 DNA: TGTGCCAGCAGCCAAGAGGGAACAGGGTTCGTCTATGGCTACACCTTC.

This chain connects TRBV6-5 to TRBJ1-2; D gene uncertain. Germline CDR1 is MNHEY and CDR2 is SVGAGI. The germline V and J ends were trimmed by 2 bases and 7 bases, with 14 bases remaining between them. CDR3 size: 14 residues. CDR3 sequence: CASSYLRALSGYTF. CDR3 coding DNA: TGTGCCAGCAGTTACCTTCGAGCCTTATCTGGCTACACCTTC.

J is TRBJ1-2 and V is TRBV19; D is unresolved. Between the trimmed V and J ends, which lost 7 bases and 8 bases, there was a span of 14 bases. The CDR3 is made up of 12 amino acids. The germline V gene encodes CDR1 LNHDA and CDR2 SQIVND (reference sequence). In DNA form, the CDR3 reads TGTGCCAGTAAATCTTATAGTAGCGGCTACACCTTC. Protein sequence: CASKSYSSGYTF.

The V gene is TRBV29-1, the J gene TRBJ1-2, with 11 bases fitting TRBD1. V shed 2 bases and J 8 bases; nucleotides not matched to a gene: 4. The germline V gene has CDR1 SQVTM and CDR2 ANQGSEA. The CDR3 has 13 amino acids. CDR3 in amino acids: CSVENWTGGGYTF. The CDR3 nucleotides read TGCAGCGTTGAAAACTGGACAGGGGGCGGCTACACCTTC.